This TCR beta chain was identified during a study of T cells in Graves' hyperthyroidism and ophthalmopathy. Study-wide results and limits: Among thyroid clonotypes expanded above 0.001, most also appeared in blood. From stable hyperthyroidism, ophthalmopathy was separated by a 13 V-J model.

TCR beta CDR3 region amplification was performed from RNA transcripts. The TCR CDR3 was amplified in a first-round RT-PCR using the HTBI primer set. TCRdb used MiXCR to reprocess the multiplex PCR reads, holding one entry per CDR3 protein. The data hold roughly 380,000 distinct CDR3 sequences, with about 14% observed a single time. This clonotype was seen repeatedly, ten times or more. Its antigen is still unknown. V shed 5 bases, J shed 5 bases, and the junction held 5 bases outside the gene matches. CDR1 and CDR2 (germline): MDHEN, SYDVKM. This CDR3 is 14 amino acids long. The chain combines TRBV28 with TRBJ1-2, with 10 bases matching TRBD1. The sample comprised blood. The clonotype was recovered from an older woman with Graves' hyperthyroidism. The CDR3 protein is CASSPSDRGYGYTF. The CDR3 DNA sequence: TGTGCCAGCAGTCCCTCGGACAGGGGGTATGGCTACACCTTC.